This T cell receptor beta chain appears in the sequencing data of a study of shared clonotypes between healthy human individuals. TCRdb's table, derived via immunoSEQ multiplex PCR, lists solely in-frame clones and lacks some. The table lists 1.6 million or so clones, approximately 98.5% of them singletons, with 0.36% in the top ten. Germline CDR1 reads SGHVS; CDR2 reads FQNEAQ. CDR3 length: 16 amino acids. Germline trimming cut 5 bases from V and 8 bases from J; bases unmatched to any gene: 14. As to this clone: Its antigen is still unknown.

Broader study findings: Richness estimates generally favored naive over memory subsets. Four donors held roughly 5% of naive CD4 clonotypes in common.

Input material: naive CD4+ T cells sorted from blood. This sample's subset: CD45RA+ positively selected. This TCR derives from a man under 40 in good health. The rearrangement uses TRBV7-8 and TRBJ1-2; 10 bases match TRBD1. The CDR3 loop reads CASSTLRDRGTGGYTF. For the CDR3, the DNA is TGTGCCAGCAGCACCCTCCGGGACAGGGGCACCGGAGGCTACACCTTC.